This T cell receptor beta chain came from a study of vaccination effects on CD4 cells after COVID-19. The data were produced by immunoSEQ multiplex PCR, yet TCRdb's version contains in-frame clones alone and is incomplete. The repertoire holds 25,000 to 30,000 clones, with 55% to 75% as singletons. V lost 3 bases, J lost 3 bases, and 11 bases stayed unmatched. Germline CDR1 reads KGHSH; CDR2 reads LQKENI. This CDR3 is built from 17 residues. Antigen-specific CD4+ T cells were first expanded with viral peptide pools by the ViraFEST assay and only then sequenced. On day 10 of culture, CD4+ T cells were separated out. All study participants received two doses of BNT162b2 or mRNA-1273 vaccine. This clone was counted between two and nine times. Its antigen is as yet unknown.

V is TRBV18 and J is TRBJ1-5; 7 positions agree with TRBD1. The specimen was CD4+ T cells from PBMCs cultured with HCoV-NL63 spike peptides, collected after COVID-19 vaccination. This TCR came from a human donor who received a COVID-19 vaccine. Here the CDR3 DNA reads TGTGCCAGCTCACCCAGGGATCCGGGACAGTCCAATCAGCCCCAGCATTTT. Its translation: CASSPRDPGQSNQPQHF.